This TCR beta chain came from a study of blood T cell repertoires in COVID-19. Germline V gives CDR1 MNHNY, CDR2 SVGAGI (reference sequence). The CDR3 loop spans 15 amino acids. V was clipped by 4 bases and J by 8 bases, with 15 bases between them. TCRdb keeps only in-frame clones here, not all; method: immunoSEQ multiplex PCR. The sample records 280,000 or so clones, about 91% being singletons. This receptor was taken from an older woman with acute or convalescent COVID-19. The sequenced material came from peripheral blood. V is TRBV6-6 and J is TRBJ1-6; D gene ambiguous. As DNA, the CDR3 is TGTGCCAGCAGTTTCCCCCCCAGTCTGGATTCACCCCTCCACTTT. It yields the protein CASSFPPSLDSPLHF.